The next 32 T cell receptor beta chains were all read from a single sample in a study of patients and donors after allogeneic stem cell transplantation. TCRdb used MiXCR to reprocess the RT-PCR reads, holding one entry per CDR3 protein. The sample lists roughly 250,000 distinct CDR3 sequences, roughly 13% occurring once. The sequencing input was blood, either unsorted or a sorted T cell fraction (not recorded which). The receptors stem from a human donor who was either an allogeneic HSCT recipient or a stem cell or donor lymphocyte infusion donor (not recorded which). It is not recorded whose cells these are; they may come from a transplant donor.

The gene calls are TRBV7-8 and TRBJ2-7; no reliable D call. CDR1 is SGHVS and CDR2 is FQNEAQ in the germline V gene. CDR3 size: 14 residues. The ends were cut back, 5 bases at V and 0 bases at J, with 11 bases in the middle. This CDR3 reads CASSPGRFSYEQYF. The CDR3 DNA sequence: TGTGCCAGCAGCCCAGGACGGTTCTCCTACGAGCAGTACTTC.

This clonotype was counted a few times. V gene TRBV12-3 or TRBV12-4 combines with J gene TRBJ1-6; TRBD1 might be the D (5 bases). The CDR3 loop spans 14 amino acids. V dropped 1 base and J dropped 9 bases, with 10 bases sitting between them. The CDR3 coding sequence is TGTGCCAGCAGTTTAGGCGGGGGAGGTTCACCCCTCCACTTT. This translates into CASSLGGGGSPLHF.

The rearrangement links TRBV2 to TRBJ1-3; weak D call: TRBD1 (6 bases). Looked up from germline, CDR1 is SNHLY and CDR2 is FYNNEI. CDR3 length equals 15 residues. Trimming stripped 4 bases from V and 1 base from J, with 11 bases between. CDR3 DNA: TGTGCCAGCAGTGTAATGGGGGCGTCTGGAAACACCATATATTTT. It yields the protein CASSVMGASGNTIYF.

CDR3 nucleotide sequence: TGTGCCAGCAGCTTAGCGTTGGGGGCTAATTCACCCCTCCACTTT. Translated, it gives CASSLALGANSPLHF. This chain connects TRBV7-2 to TRBJ1-6; possible D gene TRBD1, 6 bases. With 0 bases removed from V and 6 bases from J, the gap between germline ends came to 9 bases. The CDR3 totals 15 residues. In germline, CDR1 is SGHTA, CDR2 FQGNSA.

This clonotype has more than one count but fewer than ten. The CDR3 loop reads CASSWTQSSYNSPLHF. The DNA of the CDR3 is TGTGCCAGCAGCTGGACACAAAGCTCCTATAATTCACCCCTCCACTTT. The rearrangement links TRBV7-2 to TRBJ1-6, with D possibly TRBD1 on 5 matching bases. V was cut by 4 bases and J by 0 bases, with 10 bases left in between. The CDR3 loop spans 16 amino acids. From germline, CDR1 is SGHTA and CDR2 FQGNSA.

Ten or more counts support this clonotype. V is TRBV19 and J is TRBJ1-2; 8 bases are a match to TRBD1. The CDR3 spans 14 residues. V dropped 3 bases and J dropped 7; count of bases not matched to a gene: 7. Germline V CDR1 and CDR2: LNHDA, SQIVND (reference sequence). The CDR3 reads CASSITDRDSGYTF. The CDR3 DNA reads TGTGCCAGTAGTATCACGGACAGGGACTCTGGCTACACCTTC.

The sample holds a few counts of this clonotype. The chain is built from TRBV25-1 and TRBJ2-5, with 9 bases matching TRBD1. V lost 8 bases, J lost 3 bases, and 16 bases stayed unmatched. The CDR3 covers 17 residues. Germline CDR1 and CDR2: MGHDK and SYGVNS. CDR3 region: CASLGGLVWTGEETQYF. CDR3 nucleotides: TGTGCCAGCTTGGGGGGTCTAGTTTGGACAGGGGAAGAGACCCAGTACTTC.

The genes are TRBV12-3 or TRBV12-4 and TRBJ2-5, with D maybe TRBD1 (6 bases). Trimming took off 1 base at V and 5 bases at J, with 14 bases between the two ends. This CDR3 is built from 15 residues. CDR3 bases: TGTGCCAGCAGTTTAGAGATGGACAGCCACGAGACCCAGTACTTC. Amino acid sequence: CASSLEMDSHETQYF.

This clonotype was found a few times. The CDR3 nucleotides are TGCGCCAGCAAGGCCGGGACAGCGAACACCGGGGAGCTGTTTTTT. This translates into CASKAGTANTGELFF. This sequence joins TRBV5-1 and TRBJ2-2; 7 bases are shared with TRBD1. Germline V gene data show CDR1 as SGHRS and CDR2 as YFSETQ. The CDR3 has 15 residues. V lost 6 bases, J lost 0 bases, and 5 bases stayed unmatched.

This clonotype was seen ten or more times. The chain employs TRBV5-4 and TRBJ1-5, with D unclear. The ends were cut back, 2 bases at V and 0 bases at J, with 9 bases in the middle. This CDR3 comprises 15 residues. Germline values: CDR1 SGHNT, CDR2 YYREEE (reference sequence). The CDR3 loop reads CASSFPCCSNQPQHF. The CDR3 DNA is TGTGCCAGCAGCTTCCCTTGCTGTAGCAATCAGCCCCAGCATTTT.

This clonotype has a handful of counts. The chain combines TRBV12-3 or TRBV12-4 with TRBJ1-5; TRBD1 aligns across 10 bases. The J segment lost 5 bases and the V segment lost 5 bases, leaving 3 bases of the junction unmatched. CDR3 length: 14 amino acids. CDR3 DNA sequence: TGTGCCAGCAGTGGGACAGGGGTCGATCAGCCCCAGCATTTT. It translates to CASSGTGVDQPQHF.

There are a few counts of this clonotype. The V and J genes are TRBV29-1 and TRBJ1-1; D uncertain. Germline V CDR1 and CDR2: SQVTM, ANQGSEA. V lost 6 bases and J 1 base, leaving 6 bases between the germline ends. The length of the CDR3 is 11 residues. The CDR3, as DNA: TGCAGCGTATACGGGAACACTGAAGCTTTCTTT. Translated: CSVYGNTEAFF. Filled out from reference TRBV29-1 and TRBJ1-1, the complete variable domain reads SAVISQKPSRDICQRGTSLTIQCQVDSQVTMMFWYRQQPGQSLTLIATANQGSEATYESGFVIDKFPISRPNLTFSTLTVSNMSPEDSSIYLCSVYGNTEAFFGQGTRLTVV.

This CDR3 reads CSVGVGMAETQYF. CDR3 coding DNA: TGCAGCGTTGGGGTGGGAATGGCGGAGACCCAGTACTTC. The V call is TRBV29-1, the J call TRBJ2-5, with D uncertain. This CDR3 region has 13 residues. The V and J ends lost 4 bases and 5 bases respectively, with 14 bases between them. Germline V gene lookup returns CDR1 SQVTM and CDR2 ANQGSEA.

The genes are TRBV20-1 and TRBJ2-1; 10 nucleotides line up with TRBD1. Losses at the gene ends were 6 bases for V and 6 bases for J; bases not matched to a gene: 5. This CDR3 region has 13 residues. CDR1 is DFQATT and CDR2 is SNEGSKA in the germline V gene (reference sequence). In DNA, the CDR3 is TGCAGTGCCCCGGGGGACAGGGGCAATGAGCAGTTCTTC. It specifies CSAPGDRGNEQFF.

This clonotype was recorded at least ten times. The chain combines TRBV6-1 with TRBJ1-1, with unresolved D. The germline V gene has CDR1 MNHNS and CDR2 SASEGT. V lost 6 bases and J 1 base, leaving 12 bases between the germline ends. There are 14 residues in the CDR3. CDR3 sequence reads: CASREFGSNTEAFF. DNA of the CDR3: TGTGCCAGCAGAGAGTTCGGGTCGAACACTGAAGCTTTCTTT.

This clonotype was detected only once. The rearrangement joins TRBV4-2 to TRBJ1-2; the match to TRBD1 covers 8 bases. Germline V lookup: CDR1 LGHNA, CDR2 YNFKEQ. Unmatched junction bases numbered 9, after V lost 6 bases and J lost 3 bases. CDR3 length equals 15 residues. CDR3 protein: CASSSTGEADYGYTF. CDR3 nucleotides: TGTGCCAGCAGTTCGACAGGGGAAGCCGACTATGGCTACACCTTC.

The chain employs TRBV10-3 and TRBJ2-4; D is perhaps TRBD1 (6 bases). CDR1 is ENHRY, CDR2 SYGVKD, per germline. This CDR3 spans 14 amino acids. The ends were cut back, 0 bases at V and 6 bases at J, with 9 bases in the middle. CDR3 DNA sequence: TGTGCCATCAGTGAGTCCGGCAGGGGAAACATTCAGTACTTC. Encoded protein: CAISESGRGNIQYF.

The chain employs TRBV6-1 and TRBJ1-1, with TRBD1 as a possible D gene (6 bases). V was clipped by 4 bases and J by 5 bases, with 11 bases between them. Looked up from germline, CDR1 is MNHNS and CDR2 is SASEGT. The CDR3 has 13 residues. This CDR3 reads CASSAGAWTEAFF. Here the CDR3 DNA reads TGTGCCAGCAGTGCAGGGGCATGGACTGAAGCTTTCTTT.

This chain connects TRBV24-1 to TRBJ2-5; tentative D call: TRBD2 (7 bases). The CDR3 has 13 residues. Germline V gene sequence: CDR1 KGHDR, CDR2 SFDVKD. The V gene lost 5 bases and the J gene lost 5 bases, with 11 bases spanning the gap. For the CDR3, the DNA is TGTGCCACCAGTGGGGGGGGGCGTGAGACCCAGTACTTC. It codes for CATSGGGRETQYF.

The table lists this clonotype with a few counts. This chain joins TRBV11-3 and TRBJ2-2; possibly TRBD1 or TRBD2 for D (5 bases each). CDR1 is SGHNT, CDR2 YENEEA, per germline. The V gene lost 5 bases and the J gene lost 2 bases, with 15 bases spanning the gap. The CDR3 is made up of 16 amino acids. This chain's CDR3 is CASSNRGSFNTGELFF. CDR3 nucleotide sequence: TGTGCCAGCAGCAACCGGGGCTCCTTTAACACCGGGGAGCTGTTTTTT.

The sample holds many counts of this clonotype. J is TRBJ2-3 and V is TRBV12-3 or TRBV12-4, with D possibly being TRBD1 or TRBD2 (6 bases each). This CDR3 region has 15 residues. Trimming removed 6 bases from V and 1 base from J, with 14 bases in between. CDR3 sequence (DNA): TGTGCCAGCAGGCCTGAGGGGGGCCGCACAGATACGCAGTATTTT. Translation: CASRPEGGRTDTQYF.

This clonotype has more than one count but fewer than ten. The chain combines TRBV12-3 or TRBV12-4 with TRBJ2-3, with 10 positions matching TRBD1. The CDR3 spans 14 residues. V dropped 5 bases and J dropped 3; count of bases not matched to a gene: 2. The CDR3 loop is CASSRDRGTDTQYF. CDR3 in DNA: TGTGCCAGCAGTAGGGACAGGGGAACAGATACGCAGTATTTT.

There are many counts of this clonotype. This sequence joins TRBV29-1 and TRBJ2-3, with 8 bases matching TRBD1. CDR3 length equals 14 residues. J was trimmed by 8 bases and V by 6 bases; bases with no gene match: 13. CDR1 and CDR2 from the germline V gene are SQVTM and ANQGSEA. For the CDR3, the DNA is TGCAGCGTACTGGACAGGGTAGCGTCGGGTACGCAGTATTTT. Protein product: CSVLDRVASGTQYF.

This clonotype showed up many times. The rearrangement uses TRBV12-3 or TRBV12-4 and TRBJ2-4; no firm D call. This CDR3 region has 15 residues. V lost 3 bases to trimming and J lost 1 base, with 10 bases between them. CDR3 amino acids: CASSFGTRAKNIQYF. The CDR3 DNA sequence: TGTGCCAGCAGTTTTGGCACCAGGGCCAAAAACATTCAGTACTTC.

CDR3 DNA: TGTGCCAGCAGCGCAGAGGCCCTAAACTATGGCTACACCTTC. Translation: CASSAEALNYGYTF. This chain uses TRBV9 with TRBJ1-2; D call uncertain. Germline V gene data show CDR1 as SGDLS and CDR2 as YYNGEE. CDR3 length equals 14 residues. V lost 3 bases to trimming and J lost 2 bases, with 11 bases between them.

This clonotype was observed a few times. V and J are TRBV6-5 and TRBJ2-5, with a possible D match to TRBD1 (5 bases). The V end lost 0 bases, the J end lost 2 bases, and 7 bases lay between the germline ends. The CDR3 sequence is 14 residues long. Germline lookup yields CDR1 MNHEY and CDR2 SVGAGI. This CDR3 reads CASSYSGPQETQYF. CDR3 nucleotide sequence: TGTGCCAGCAGTTACTCGGGGCCTCAAGAGACCCAGTACTTC.

The chain joins TRBV20-1 to TRBJ2-2; 8 bases fit TRBD2. Germline values: CDR1 DFQATT, CDR2 SNEGSKA (reference sequence). J lost 1 base, V lost 2 bases, and 6 bases had no gene match. CDR3 length equals 16 residues. The CDR3 region is CSARNYLAGNTGELFF. CDR3 nucleotides: TGCAGTGCTAGAAATTACCTAGCGGGGAACACCGGGGAGCTGTTTTTT.

The chain has TRBV12-3 or TRBV12-4 and TRBJ1-4; tentatively, D is TRBD1 (5 bases). This CDR3 is built from 13 residues. V gave up 5 bases and J gave up 8 bases, with 12 bases separating them. CDR3 protein: CASSRKEGEKLFF. CDR3 bases: TGTGCCAGCAGTCGGAAGGAGGGGGAAAAACTGTTTTTT.

The chain employs TRBV7-8 and TRBJ2-2; D gene uncertain. The CDR3 is 14 amino acids. Trimming cost V 3 bases and J 3 bases, with 8 bases left between them. The germline gives CDR1 SGHVS, CDR2 FQNEAQ. This chain's CDR3 is CASSFGEYTGELFF. CDR3 in DNA: TGTGCCAGCAGCTTTGGGGAATACACCGGGGAGCTGTTTTTT.

This clonotype showed up many times. The V call is TRBV6-1, the J call TRBJ2-5, with D possibly being TRBD1 (5 bases). V shed 6 bases and J shed 1 base, with 18 bases lying between them. Germline loops: CDR1 MNHNS, CDR2 SASEGT. This CDR3 contains 16 residues. The CDR3 spells CASSQDIPKFQETQYF. CDR3 DNA: TGTGCCAGCAGCCAGGACATTCCGAAATTCCAAGAGACCCAGTACTTC.

This clonotype was counted a few times. CDR3 sequence (DNA): TGTGCCACCAGCAGGGGTACAACGGGCAGGGGAACCGGGGAGCTGTTTTTT. Protein product: CATSRGTTGRGTGELFF. The genes are TRBV15 and TRBJ2-2; a possible D gene is TRBD1 (6 bases). The CDR3 consists of 17 residues. Germline V gene sequence: CDR1 LNHNV, CDR2 YYDKDF (reference sequence). The V gene lost 3 bases and the J gene lost 5 bases, with 19 bases spanning the gap.

This clonotype appeared many times. The chain is built from TRBV6-5 and TRBJ2-2; TRBD2 is a possible D gene (6 bases). The germline V gene has CDR1 MNHEY and CDR2 SVGAGI. V was trimmed by 2 bases and J by 2 bases, leaving 18 bases between them. The CDR3 totals 18 residues. The CDR3 region is CASSYGPGLRLNTGELFF. CDR3 DNA sequence: TGTGCCAGCAGTTACGGCCCGGGACTGCGCCTCAACACCGGGGAGCTGTTTTTT.